This T cell receptor (beta chain) was obtained from a study of response to subunit inactivated influenza vaccine. Using its own MiXCR run on the RT-PCR reads, TCRdb lists one record per CDR3 protein. The sample shows about 780,000 distinct CDR3 sequences, 15% to 20% of them seen only once. Study findings and constraints: New T cells are recruited in small numbers by each seasonal influenza vaccination, according to the authors' suggestion.

This clonotype was observed a handful of times. Its antigen is still unknown. The CDR3 covers 14 residues. J was trimmed by 3 bases and V by 10 bases; bases with no gene match: 9. Germline V gene lookup returns CDR1 ENHRY and CDR2 SYGVKD. This clonotype originated in a man aged 50 to 60 who received an inactivated influenza vaccine. V and J are TRBV10-3 and TRBJ2-3, with 8 bases aligning to TRBD2. Sequences were derived from PBMCs from blood, sampled 5 to 6 days after vaccination. In DNA form, the CDR3 reads TGTGCCACCTCAGGGACTAGTGGGACAGATACGCAGTATTTT. It is translated as CATSGTSGTDTQYF.